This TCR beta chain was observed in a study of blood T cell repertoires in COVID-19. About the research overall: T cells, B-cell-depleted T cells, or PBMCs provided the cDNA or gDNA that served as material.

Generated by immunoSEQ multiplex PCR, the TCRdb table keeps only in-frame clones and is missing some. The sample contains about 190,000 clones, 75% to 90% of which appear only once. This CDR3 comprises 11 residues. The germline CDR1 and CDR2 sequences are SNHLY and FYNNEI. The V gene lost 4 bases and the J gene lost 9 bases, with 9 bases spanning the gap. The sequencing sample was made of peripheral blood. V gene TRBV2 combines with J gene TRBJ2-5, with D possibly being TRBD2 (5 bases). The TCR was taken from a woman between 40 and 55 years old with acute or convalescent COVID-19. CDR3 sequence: CASSAVGAQYF. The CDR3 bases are TGTGCCAGCAGTGCAGTCGGGGCCCAGTACTTC. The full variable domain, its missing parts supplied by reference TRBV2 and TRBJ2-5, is EPEVTQTPSHQVTQMGQEVILRCVPISNHLYFYWYRQILGQKVEFLVSFYNNEISEKSEIFDDQFSVERPDGSNFTLKIRSTKLEDSAMYFCASSAVGAQYFGPGTRLLVL.